The T cell receptor (beta chain) described here comes from a study of shared clonotypes between healthy human individuals. In germline, CDR1 is SEHNR, CDR2 FQNEAQ (reference sequence). Trimming cost V 5 bases and J 4 bases, with 7 bases left between them. CDR3 length: 12 residues. Profiled with immunoSEQ multiplex PCR; TCRdb holds only in-frame clones, not every one. Here the sample spans about 1 million clones, more than 60% being singletons. The TCR sequence derives from a man between 18 and 29 years old in good health. Specimen: memory CD4+ T cells sorted from blood. Subset here: CD45RA-negative fraction. V and J are TRBV7-9 and TRBJ2-3, with D hard to call. CDR3 nucleotides: TGTGCCAGCAGCCGGAACGCAGATACGCAGTATTTT. It encodes CASSRNADTQYF.